The clone carrying this T cell receptor (beta chain) was seen a handful of times. What it binds is not known. The data stem from a study of OX40 agonist ivuxolimab in advanced cancers. Study-level points and caveats: People who partly responded at 0.1-3.0 mg/kg had some of the least clonal expansion seen. Averaged across samples, CD8+ T cells carried more expanded clones than CD4+ did.

Trimming at V came to 5 bases and at J to 8 bases, leaving 7 bases not matched to a gene. The CDR3 has 14 residues. Per the germline V gene, CDR1 is SEHNR and CDR2 is FQNEAQ (reference sequence). Anyone with autoimmune disease history or systemic immunosuppression was excluded. TCRdb's copy holds only in-frame clones and misses some; the assay was immunoSEQ multiplex PCR. Altogether under 20,000 clones are present, roughly 73% being singletons, with the ten largest covering approximately 19%. The V gene is TRBV7-9, the J gene TRBJ1-4, with TRBD1 matching over 8 bases. The clonotype originates from an adult with an advanced solid tumor such as melanoma, head and neck, liver or kidney cancer. The starting material was CD4+ or CD8+ T cells sorted from blood, obtained in a trial of the OX40 agonist ivuxolimab. The CDR3 bases are TGTGCCAGCAGCCAGACAGGGGTTGAAGAAAAACTGTTTTTT. It is translated as CASSQTGVEEKLFF.